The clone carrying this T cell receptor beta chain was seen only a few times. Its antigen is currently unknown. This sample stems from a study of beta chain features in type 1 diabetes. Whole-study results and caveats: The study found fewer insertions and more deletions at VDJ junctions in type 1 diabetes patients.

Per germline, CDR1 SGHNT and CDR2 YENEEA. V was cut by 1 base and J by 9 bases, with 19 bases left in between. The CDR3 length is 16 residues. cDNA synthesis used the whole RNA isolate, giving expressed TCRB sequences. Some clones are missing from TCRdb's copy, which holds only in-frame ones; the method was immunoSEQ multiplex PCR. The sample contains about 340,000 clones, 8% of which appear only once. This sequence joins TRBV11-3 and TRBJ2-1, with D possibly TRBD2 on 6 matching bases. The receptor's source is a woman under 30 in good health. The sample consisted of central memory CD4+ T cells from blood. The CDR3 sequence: CASSLGTGRESSEQFF. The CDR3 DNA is TGTGCCAGCAGCTTAGGGACGGGGCGGGAATCTAGTGAGCAGTTCTTC.